These T cell receptor beta chains were read from a single sample in a study of shared clonotypes between healthy human individuals. Only in-frame clones appear in the TCRdb table, and some are missing; sequencing was by immunoSEQ multiplex PCR. The sample yields some 2,000,000 clones, about 95% seen once. The sequenced sample consisted of naive CD8+ T cells sorted from blood. The origin of the receptors is a man between 18 and 35 years old in good health. CDR3s include the opening cysteine and the closing phenylalanine or tryptophan. A D gene is named only where the DNA matches it firmly. Where a row states a size, it is once, few, many or the class of an expanded clone; other rows omit it.

TRBJ2-5	.	TRBV6-5	.	CASSQTSPREVQYF	TGTGCCAGCAGTCAGACTTCTCCAAGGGAGGTCCAGTACTTC
TRBJ2-7	.	TRBV10-3	.	CAISEGGSYEQYF	TGTGCCATCAGTGAAGGGGGGTCCTACGAGCAGTACTTC
TRBJ2-1	.	TRBV12-5	.	CASGLGEGIYNEQFF	TGTGCTAGTGGTTTGGGAGAGGGAATTTACAATGAGCAGTTCTTC
TRBJ1-1	.	TRBV25-1	.	CASRVGGNTEAFF	TGTGCCAGCAGGGTTGGGGGTAACACTGAAGCTTTCTTT
TRBJ2-7	.	TRBV6-1	.	CASIPTDTYEQYF	TGTGCCAGCATCCCCACAGACACGTACGAGCAGTACTTC
TRBJ2-1	.	TRBV30	.	CAWSTSLVSSYNEQFF	TGTGCCTGGAGTACGAGTTTGGTGAGCTCCTACAATGAGCAGTTCTTC
TRBJ2-7	.	TRBV9	.	CASRGNTGEQYF	TGTGCCAGCAGAGGGAATACAGGGGAGCAGTACTTC
TRBJ2-2	.	TRBV14	.	CASSPSYTGELFF	TGTGCCAGCAGCCCCTCCTACACCGGGGAGCTGTTTTTT
TRBJ1-1	.	TRBV27	.	CASSLGGTLGRNTEAFF	TGTGCCAGCAGTTTAGGGGGGACTCTGGGGAGGAACACTGAAGCTTTCTTT
TRBJ2-1	.	TRBV6-6	.	CASSRRGADEQFF	TGTGCCAGCAGTCGTCGGGGGGCGGATGAGCAGTTCTTC
TRBJ2-1	.	TRBV28	.	CASSLGGYNEQFF	TGTGCCAGCAGTTTAGGAGGATACAATGAGCAGTTCTTC
TRBJ2-3	.	TRBV25-1	TRBD2	CASSDPRAGGPADTQYF	TGTGCCAGCAGTGACCCTAGAGCGGGGGGGCCGGCAGATACGCAGTATTTT
TRBJ2-4	.	TRBV4-1	TRBD1	CASSQPGTGNIQYF	TGCGCCAGCAGCCAGCCCGGGACAGGAAACATTCAGTACTTC
TRBJ1-1	.	TRBV4-3	.	CASSQDIGGGAEAFF	TGCGCCAGCAGCCAAGATATCGGCGGGGGCGCTGAAGCTTTCTTT
TRBJ2-1	few	TRBV20-1	TRBD1	CSARMTGEQFF	TGCAGTGCTAGAATGACAGGGGAGCAGTTCTTC
TRBJ2-3	.	TRBV25-1	TRBD1	CASSEWGAGGIQDTQYF	TGTGCCAGCAGTGAATGGGGCGCAGGGGGCATTCAAGATACGCAGTATTTT
TRBJ2-2	.	TRBV27	.	CASRPGTPNTGELFF	TGTGCCAGCAGACCCGGGACACCGAACACCGGGGAGCTGTTTTTT
TRBJ1-5	.	TRBV27	.	CASSLTGDPNQPQHF	TGTGCCAGCAGTCTTACGGGGGACCCCAATCAGCCCCAGCATTTT
TRBJ2-2	.	TRBV29-1	.	CSVEDRDTGELFF	TGCAGCGTTGAGGACAGAGACACCGGGGAGCTGTTTTTT
TRBJ1-5	.	TRBV5-8	TRBD1	CASSKQGSGPSNQPQHF	TGTGCCAGCAGCAAACAGGGGTCTGGTCCTAGCAATCAGCCCCAGCATTTT
TRBJ1-5	.	TRBV28	TRBD1	CASTSLGTGWADQPQHF	TGTGCCAGCACCTCCCTGGGGACAGGGTGGGCCGATCAGCCCCAGCATTTT
TRBJ1-2	.	TRBV4-3	.	CASSQERGAAENSYGYTF	TGCGCCAGCAGCCAAGAGCGGGGGGCAGCTGAAAATTCCTATGGCTACACCTTC
TRBJ2-5	.	TRBV7-9	TRBD2	CASSAPGLAGGRETQYF	TGTGCCAGCAGCGCACCGGGACTAGCGGGGGGGCGAGAGACCCAGTACTTC
TRBJ2-7	.	TRBV11-1	.	CASRPQGSYEQYF	TGTGCCAGCAGACCTCAGGGGTCCTACGAGCAGTACTTC
TRBJ2-3	.	TRBV19	.	CASRLDTASTDTQYF	TGTGCCAGCCGACTGGATACCGCTAGCACAGATACGCAGTATTTT
TRBJ2-3	.	TRBV2	.	CASRISGLTDTQYF	TGTGCCAGCAGAATTAGCGGACTCACAGATACGCAGTATTTT
TRBJ1-3	.	TRBV5-4	TRBD1	CASSITGGNSGNTIYF	TGTGCCAGCAGTATAACAGGGGGCAACTCTGGAAACACCATATATTTT
TRBJ2-2	.	TRBV4-2	TRBD1	CASSQNTGAAGELFF	TGTGCCAGCAGCCAAAATACAGGGGCGGCCGGGGAGCTGTTTTTT
TRBJ1-4	.	TRBV5-6	.	CASRGANEKLFF	TGTGCCAGCAGGGGGGCTAATGAAAAACTGTTTTTT
TRBJ2-2	.	TRBV27	TRBD2	CASSLSLRGVGGELFF	TGTGCCAGCAGTTTATCGTTGCGGGGGGTCGGCGGGGAGCTGTTTTTT
TRBJ2-1	.	TRBV10-3	TRBD2	CAISGPGLADYNEQFF	TGTGCCATCAGTGGTCCGGGACTAGCGGACTACAATGAGCAGTTCTTC
TRBJ1-1	once	TRBV6-6	TRBD1	CASRTDRGKENTEAFF	TGTGCCAGCAGAACAGACAGGGGGAAAGAAAACACTGAAGCTTTCTTT
TRBJ2-5	.	TRBV28	.	CASRGLQETQYF	TGTGCCAGCAGGGGGCTGCAAGAGACCCAGTACTTC